This T cell receptor beta chain was recorded in a study of T cell responses to AZD1222 COVID-19 vaccine. The V gene's germline CDR1 is SGHDT and CDR2 YYEEEE. V lost 0 bases and J 2 bases, leaving 4 bases between the germline ends. The CDR3 loop spans 13 amino acids. TCRdb keeps only in-frame clones here, not all; method: immunoSEQ multiplex PCR. Of fewer than 110,000 clones listed, approximately 89% were seen once; the top ten hold more than 8.5%. The chain joins TRBV5-6 to TRBJ2-3; D is unresolved. The source material was peripheral blood, sampled 28 days after the second AZD1222 dose. The clonotype comes from an adult who received the AZD1222 COVID-19 vaccine. The CDR3 loop reads CASSLVSTDTQYF. The CDR3 coding sequence is TGTGCCAGCAGCTTGGTTTCCACAGATACGCAGTATTTT.